This passage covers 8 T cell receptor beta chains from one sample sequenced in a study of OX40 agonist ivuxolimab in advanced cancers. Measured with immunoSEQ multiplex PCR; TCRdb has only the in-frame clones, and not every one. The sample has under 95,000 clones, about 94% seen once; the top ten hold less than 7%. The sample in question was CD4+ or CD8+ T cells sorted from blood, obtained in a trial of the OX40 agonist ivuxolimab. These receptors were taken from an adult with an advanced solid tumor such as melanoma, head and neck, liver or kidney cancer.

This chain uses TRBV5-6 with TRBJ2-7; 10 bases fit TRBD1. Germline CDR1 reads SGHDT; CDR2 reads YYEEEE. The CDR3 covers 14 residues. The V gene end was trimmed by 2 bases and the J gene end by 5 bases; junction bases not matched to a gene: 4. The CDR3 region is CASSFGTGENEQYF. CDR3 in DNA: TGTGCCAGCAGCTTCGGGACAGGGGAAAACGAGCAGTACTTC.

The chain couples TRBV5-1 to TRBJ1-1, with D perhaps matching TRBD1 (6 bases). Germline values: CDR1 SGHRS, CDR2 YFSETQ. Trimming shortened V by 4 bases and J by 1 base, and 11 bases separated the two germline ends. CDR3 length equals 14 residues. The CDR3 is CASSMRGGNTEAFF. Here the CDR3 DNA reads TGCGCCAGCAGCATGAGAGGGGGGAACACTGAAGCTTTCTTT.

The V gene is TRBV29-1, the J gene TRBJ1-2; D not resolved. V was trimmed by 8 bases and J by 0 bases, leaving 10 bases between them. The CDR3 sequence is 12 residues long. CDR1 is SQVTM, CDR2 ANQGSEA, per germline. The CDR3 spells CSTGRANYGYTF. CDR3 in DNA: TGCAGCACGGGGAGAGCTAACTATGGCTACACCTTC.

V is TRBV6-5 and J is TRBJ1-2; D gene uncertain. The CDR3 is made up of 14 amino acids. The germline V gene has CDR1 MNHEY and CDR2 SVGAGI. Trimming removed 3 bases from V and 0 bases from J, with 8 bases in between. In DNA form, the CDR3 reads TGTGCCAGCAGTTATTCCGAAGCTAACTATGGCTACACCTTC. Translating it yields CASSYSEANYGYTF.

The chain links TRBV27 to TRBJ2-1, with 14 bases fitting TRBD2. The V segment lost 2 bases and the J segment 10 bases; nucleotides outside the gene matches: 4. This CDR3 has 15 amino acids. CDR1 and CDR2 (germline): MNHEY, SMNVEV (reference sequence). The CDR3 nucleotides read TGTGCCAGCAGTTTAGGACTAGCGGGAGGCCCCGAGCAGTTCTTC. Protein: CASSLGLAGGPEQFF.

The chain uses TRBV15 and TRBJ1-2; a weak D match, TRBD1 (5 bases). CDR1 is LNHNV, CDR2 YYDKDF, per germline (reference sequence). The CDR3 extends over 14 amino acids. The V gene lost 4 bases and the J gene lost 6 bases, with 15 bases spanning the gap. This CDR3 is CATSKASGMDGYTF. The CDR3 DNA is TGTGCCACCAGCAAAGCCTCAGGGATGGATGGCTACACCTTC.

The chain uses TRBV30 and TRBJ1-5; D ambiguous. Trimming removed 4 bases at V and 7 bases at J, with 17 bases between. This CDR3 region has 14 residues. The germline gives CDR1 GTSNPN, CDR2 SVGIG (reference sequence). CDR3 nucleotides: TGTGCCTGGAAGCGGGGAGGCCCAAGACAGCCCCAGCATTTT. It is translated as CAWKRGGPRQPQHF. The variable domain in full, with the rest retrieved from reference TRBV30 and TRBJ1-5, is SQTIHQWPATLVQPVGSPLSLECTVEGTSNPNLYWYRQAAGRGLQLLFYSVGIGQISSEVPQNLSASRPQDRQFILSSKKLLLSDSGFYLCAWKRGGPRQPQHFGDGTRLSIL.

The V call is TRBV9, the J call TRBJ1-2; 9 nucleotides agree with TRBD1. The germline gives CDR1 SGDLS, CDR2 YYNGEE. The CDR3 runs 13 residues. Trimming took 0 bases from V and 6 from J; bases not matched to a gene: 0. CDR3 region: CASSVGTGDGYTF. In DNA form, the CDR3 reads TGTGCCAGCAGCGTAGGGACAGGGGATGGCTACACCTTC.